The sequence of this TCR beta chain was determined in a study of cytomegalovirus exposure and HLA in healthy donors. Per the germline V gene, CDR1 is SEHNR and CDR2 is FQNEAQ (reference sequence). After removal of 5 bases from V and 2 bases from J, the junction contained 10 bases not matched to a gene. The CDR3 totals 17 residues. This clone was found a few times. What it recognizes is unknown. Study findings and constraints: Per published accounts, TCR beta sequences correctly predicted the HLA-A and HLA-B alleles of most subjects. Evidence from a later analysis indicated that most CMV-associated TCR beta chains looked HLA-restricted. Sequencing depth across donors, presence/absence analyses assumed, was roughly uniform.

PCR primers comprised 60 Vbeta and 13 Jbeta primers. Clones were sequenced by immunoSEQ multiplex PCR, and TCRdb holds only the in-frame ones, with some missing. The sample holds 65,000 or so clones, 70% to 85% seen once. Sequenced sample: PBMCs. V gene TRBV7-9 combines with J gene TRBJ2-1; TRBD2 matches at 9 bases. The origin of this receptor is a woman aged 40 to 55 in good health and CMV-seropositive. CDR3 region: CASSPRAASGAYNEQFF. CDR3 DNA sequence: TGTGCCAGCAGCCCACGAGCGGCTAGCGGGGCCTACAATGAGCAGTTCTTC.